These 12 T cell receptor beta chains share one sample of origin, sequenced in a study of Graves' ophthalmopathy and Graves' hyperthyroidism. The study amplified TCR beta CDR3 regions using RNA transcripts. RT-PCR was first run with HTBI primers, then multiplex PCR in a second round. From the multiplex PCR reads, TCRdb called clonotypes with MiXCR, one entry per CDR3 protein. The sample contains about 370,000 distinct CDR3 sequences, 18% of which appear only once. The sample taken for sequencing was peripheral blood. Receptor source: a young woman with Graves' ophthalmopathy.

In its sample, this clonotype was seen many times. The CDR3 here is CASSLGVGTYEQYF. In DNA form, the CDR3 reads TGTGCCAGCAGTCTGGGCGTAGGGACCTACGAGCAGTACTTC. The V gene is TRBV12-3 or TRBV12-4, the J gene TRBJ2-7; D is unresolved. Deletions cut 5 bases from V and 2 bases from J, with 13 bases between. This CDR3 is built from 14 residues.

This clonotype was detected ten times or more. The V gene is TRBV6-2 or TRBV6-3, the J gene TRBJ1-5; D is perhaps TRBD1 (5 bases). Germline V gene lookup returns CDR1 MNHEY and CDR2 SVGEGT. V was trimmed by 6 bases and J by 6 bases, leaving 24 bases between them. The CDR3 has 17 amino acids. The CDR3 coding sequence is TGTGCCAGCAGAAGAGTAACGACAGTCGGTCGCGGTCAGCCCCAGCATTTT. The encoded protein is CASRRVTTVGRGQPQHF.

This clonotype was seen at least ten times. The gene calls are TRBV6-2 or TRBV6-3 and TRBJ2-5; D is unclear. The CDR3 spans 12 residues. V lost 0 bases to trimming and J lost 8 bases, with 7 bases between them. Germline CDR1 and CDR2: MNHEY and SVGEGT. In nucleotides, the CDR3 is TGTGCCAGCAGTTACTCGGATGATACCCAGTACTTC. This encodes CASSYSDDTQYF.

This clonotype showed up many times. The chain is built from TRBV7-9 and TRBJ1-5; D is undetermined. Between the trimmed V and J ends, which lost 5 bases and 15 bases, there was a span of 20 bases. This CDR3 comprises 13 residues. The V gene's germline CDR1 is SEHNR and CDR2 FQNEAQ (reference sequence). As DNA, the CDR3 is TGTGCCAGCAGCCCCGGAAGGGAGCCCGCGGCGCATTTT. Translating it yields CASSPGREPAAHF.

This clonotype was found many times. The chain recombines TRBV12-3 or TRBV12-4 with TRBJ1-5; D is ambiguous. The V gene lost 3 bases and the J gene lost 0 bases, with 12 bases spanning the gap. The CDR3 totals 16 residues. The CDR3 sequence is CASSFPKANSNQPQHF. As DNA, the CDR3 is TGTGCCAGCAGTTTCCCCAAGGCGAATAGCAATCAGCCCCAGCATTTT.

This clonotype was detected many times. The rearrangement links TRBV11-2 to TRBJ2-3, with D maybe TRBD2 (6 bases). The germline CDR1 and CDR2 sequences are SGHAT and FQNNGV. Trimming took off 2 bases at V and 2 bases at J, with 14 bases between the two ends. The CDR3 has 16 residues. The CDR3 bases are TGTGCCAGCAGCTTAAGACTAGATATTATCACAGATACGCAGTATTTT. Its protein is CASSLRLDIITDTQYF.

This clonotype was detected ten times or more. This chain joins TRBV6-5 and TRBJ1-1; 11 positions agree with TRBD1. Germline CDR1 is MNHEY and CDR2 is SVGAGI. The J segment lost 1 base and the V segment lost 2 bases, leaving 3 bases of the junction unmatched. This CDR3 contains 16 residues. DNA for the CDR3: TGTGCCAGCAGTTACCGGACAGGGGGCGCGAACACTGAAGCTTTCTTT. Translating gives CASSYRTGGANTEAFF.

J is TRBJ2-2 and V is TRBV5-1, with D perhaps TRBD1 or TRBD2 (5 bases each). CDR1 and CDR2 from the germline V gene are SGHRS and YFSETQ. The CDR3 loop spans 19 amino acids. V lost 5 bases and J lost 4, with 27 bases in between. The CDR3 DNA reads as TGCGCCAGCAGGGCCGGGACCGACGGAAGGGGACCGGCCACCGGGGAGCTGTTTTTT. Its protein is CASRAGTDGRGPATGELFF.

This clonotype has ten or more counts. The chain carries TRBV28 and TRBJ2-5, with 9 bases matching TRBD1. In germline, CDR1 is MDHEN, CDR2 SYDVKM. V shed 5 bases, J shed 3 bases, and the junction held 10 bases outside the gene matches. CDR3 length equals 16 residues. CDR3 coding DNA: TGTGCCAGCAGTCGGCCCGGGACAGGGAGTAAAGAGACCCAGTACTTC. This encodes CASSRPGTGSKETQYF.

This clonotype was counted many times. In DNA form, the CDR3 reads TGTGCCAGCAGGATCCAGGGGGAGAACACTGAAGCTTTCTTT. This codes for CASRIQGENTEAFF. This chain uses TRBV28 with TRBJ1-1; 7 bases map to TRBD1. Losses at the gene ends were 6 bases for V and 1 base for J; bases not matched to a gene: 5. CDR1 is MDHEN and CDR2 is SYDVKM in the germline V gene. The CDR3 length is 14 residues.

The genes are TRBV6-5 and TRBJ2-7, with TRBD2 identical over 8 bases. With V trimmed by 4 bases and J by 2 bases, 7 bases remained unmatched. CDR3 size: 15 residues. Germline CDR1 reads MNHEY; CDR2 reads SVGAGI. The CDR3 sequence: CASSLSAGGTYEQYF. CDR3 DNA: TGTGCCAGCAGTTTATCGGCGGGAGGAACCTACGAGCAGTACTTC.

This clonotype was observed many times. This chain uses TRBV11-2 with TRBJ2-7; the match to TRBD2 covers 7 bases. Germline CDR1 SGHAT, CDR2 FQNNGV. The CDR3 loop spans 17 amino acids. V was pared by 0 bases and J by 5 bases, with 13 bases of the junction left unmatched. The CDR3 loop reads CASSLDPPGGVVNEQYF. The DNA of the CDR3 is TGTGCCAGCAGCTTAGACCCTCCTGGGGGGGTTGTCAACGAGCAGTACTTC.